The sequence of this T cell receptor beta chain was determined in a study of OX40 agonist ivuxolimab in advanced cancers. About the research overall: Dose-escalation patients had hepatocellular carcinoma, melanoma, renal cell or head and neck cancer. The study, taken as a whole, reports: Circulating CD4+ and CD8+ T cells showed clonal expansion by week 6 at 0.1 to 3.0 mg/kg.

Trimming removed 5 bases at V and 2 bases at J, with 10 bases between. CDR3 size: 13 residues. The germline gives CDR1 SEHNR, CDR2 FQNEAQ (reference sequence). Sequencing used immunoSEQ multiplex PCR; TCRdb keeps in-frame clones, though not all of them. The data contain tens of thousands of clones, 75% to 85% of them singletons. Details on this clone: Its target is unknown.

The sample consisted of CD4+ or CD8+ T cells sorted from blood, taken in a trial of the OX40 agonist ivuxolimab. This chain links TRBV7-9 with TRBJ2-7, with D uncertain. The source of this sequence is an adult with an advanced solid tumor such as melanoma, head and neck, liver or kidney cancer. CDR3 DNA sequence: TGTGCCAGCAGCCCCGCGTCCACCTACGAGCAGTACTTC. This encodes CASSPASTYEQYF. Full variable domain (missing parts from reference TRBV7-9 and TRBJ2-7): DTGVSQNPRHKITKRGQNVTFRCDPISEHNRLYWYRQTLGQGPEFLTYFQNEAQLEKSRLLSDRFSAERPKGSFSTLEIQRTEQGDSAMYLCASSPASTYEQYFGPGTRLTVT.